This T cell receptor beta chain is drawn from a study of blood T cell repertoires in COVID-19. Whole-study context: Sites in the United States, Italy and Spain provided acute and convalescent COVID-19 samples. PBMCs, B-cell-depleted T cells, or T cells provided the cDNA or gDNA that made up the material.

Germline trimming cut 2 bases from V and 4 bases from J; bases unmatched to any gene: 3. Germline V gene data show CDR1 as SGHRS and CDR2 as YFSETQ. The CDR3 runs to 14 residues. This clone was found a few times. How the authors handled the data: Estimation of nucleated cell counts relied on the amplification of reference gene primers. Libraries were prepared by immunoSEQ multiplex PCR; TCRdb keeps only in-frame clonotypes and omits some of them. That table is the source of V, J and clone size, and D and trimming were worked out from the DNA. Here the sample spans fewer than 90,000 clones, 75% to 90% being singletons.

The V gene is TRBV5-1, the J gene TRBJ2-5, with TRBD1 identical over 9 bases. Sequencing was carried out using peripheral blood. The sequence was collected from a woman of 80 years or more with acute or convalescent COVID-19. The CDR3 nucleotides read TGCGCCAGCAGCTTTGGGACAGGGCGAGAGACCCAGTACTTC. Encoded protein: CASSFGTGRETQYF. The variable domain in full, with the rest retrieved from reference TRBV5-1 and TRBJ2-5, is KAGVTQTPRYLIKTRGQQVTLSCSPISGHRSVSWYQQTPGQGLQFLFEYFSETQRNKGNFPGRFSGRQFSNSRSEMNVSTLELGDSALYLCASSFGTGRETQYFGPGTRLLVL.